Presented here are 23 T cell receptor beta chains from one specimen sequenced in a study of long-term antiretroviral therapy in people with HIV (dated by TCRdb to 2021 to 2024). The immunoSEQ hsTCRB v3.0 assay was used at survey level resolution to sequence the TRB variable region. Imported from immuneACCESS, the table was reduced by TCRdb to in-frame sequences with V and J called. These copies leave out some clones; in studies compared against another copy, an unresolved V gene accounts for under half, and the cause of the remainder is not known. Recorded for this sample are 25,000 to 35,000 clones; around 83% of them occurred a single time. Together, the top ten hold about 5% of the sample. The sequenced sample was unsorted PBMCs, obtained 0.8 years after starting antiretroviral therapy. These receptors originate from a woman aged 25 to 39 with HIV.

This clone came up once. The chain couples TRBV7-9 to TRBJ1-4, with 9 bases aligning to TRBD1. Germline V gene lookup returns CDR1 SEHNR and CDR2 FQNEAQ (reference sequence). This CDR3 region has 14 residues. Trimming took 2 bases from V and 8 from J; bases not matched to a gene: 3. The CDR3 nucleotides are TGTGCCAGCAGCTTAAACAGGGGGCTCGAAAAACTGTTTTTT. Translation gives CASSLNRGLEKLFF.

The genes are TRBV5-1 and TRBJ1-3; 9 nucleotides match TRBD1. This CDR3 comprises 18 residues. In germline, CDR1 is SGHRS, CDR2 YFSETQ. The trim removed 0 bases at V and 4 bases at J, leaving 11 bases unmatched. The CDR3 region is CASSLELQGASTGNTIYF. In DNA, the CDR3 is TGCGCCAGCAGCTTGGAACTACAGGGGGCGAGCACAGGAAACACCATATATTTT.

Here the CDR3 DNA reads TGTGCCAGCTCAGTATCCGACAGAGGTGAGCAGTTCTTC. Its translation: CASSVSDRGEQFF. The rearrangement uses TRBV18 and TRBJ2-1; D might be TRBD1 (5 bases). The CDR3 contains 13 residues. V was clipped by 5 bases and J by 9 bases, with 14 bases between them. Germline CDR1 KGHSH, CDR2 LQKENI.

The gene calls are TRBV9 and TRBJ1-1; weak D call: TRBD1 (5 bases). CDR3 length: 15 residues. The germline gives CDR1 SGDLS, CDR2 YYNGEE. V was clipped by 2 bases and J by 1 base, with 12 bases between them. The CDR3 DNA is TGTGCCAGCAGCGTTTTCGGGGGGAGGAACACTGAAGCTTTCTTT. This gives the protein CASSVFGGRNTEAFF.

The chain uses TRBV15 and TRBJ1-2; D is possibly TRBD1 (6 bases). The CDR3 is made up of 15 amino acids. CDR1 and CDR2 (germline): LNHNV, YYDKDF (reference sequence). V was pared by 4 bases and J by 4 bases, with 16 bases between. CDR3 in amino acids: CATSITGFQTYGYTF. The CDR3 DNA follows: TGTGCCACCAGCATTACAGGGTTCCAGACCTATGGCTACACCTTC.

The rearrangement uses TRBV5-1 and TRBJ1-5; D remains ambiguous. This CDR3 is 13 amino acids long. Trimming removed 4 bases at V and 3 bases at J, with 8 bases between. CDR1 SGHRS and CDR2 YFSETQ come from the germline V gene. Here the CDR3 DNA reads TGCGCCAGCAGCGTCACACCCAATCAGCCCCAGCATTTT. Amino acid sequence: CASSVTPNQPQHF. Based on the CDR3 plus reference TRBV5-1 and TRBJ1-5, the full variable domain is KAGVTQTPRYLIKTRGQQVTLSCSPISGHRSVSWYQQTPGQGLQFLFEYFSETQRNKGNFPGRFSGRQFSNSRSEMNVSTLELGDSALYLCASSVTPNQPQHFGDGTRLSIL.

The CDR3 region is CASSLARGAGYTF. The CDR3 region has the DNA TGTGCCAGCAGCTTAGCGCGGGGGGCGGGCTACACCTTC. This chain uses TRBV7-2 with TRBJ1-2; D perhaps matches TRBD1 (6 bases). Germline V gene data show CDR1 as SGHTA and CDR2 as FQGNSA. Trimming pared 0 bases from V and 8 bases from J, leaving 10 bases between. This CDR3 is built from 13 residues.

This clone was observed a handful of times. The V call is TRBV27, the J call TRBJ1-6; a possible D gene is TRBD1 (6 bases). With 8 bases removed from V and 13 bases from J, the gap between germline ends came to 18 bases. The CDR3 contains 13 residues. The germline CDR1 and CDR2 sequences are MNHEY and SMNVEV (reference sequence). This chain's CDR3 is CASSQGNGGPLHF. The CDR3 nucleotides read TGTGCCAGCTCGCAGGGGAACGGGGGGCCCCTCCACTTT.

The V gene is TRBV9, the J gene TRBJ2-1; tentatively, D is TRBD2 (5 bases). The CDR3 consists of 12 residues. V gave up 0 bases and J gave up 9 bases, with 7 bases separating them. Germline CDR1 SGDLS, CDR2 YYNGEE. In DNA, the CDR3 is TGTGCCAGCAGCGTAGTTGAGGGTGAGCAGTTCTTC. This gives the protein CASSVVEGEQFF.

The V gene is TRBV5-1, the J gene TRBJ2-3; D is undetermined. Germline lookup yields CDR1 SGHRS and CDR2 YFSETQ. There are 13 residues in the CDR3. V gave up 4 bases and J gave up 0 bases, with 6 bases separating them. CDR3 DNA: TGCGCCAGCAGCCACTTTAGCACAGATACGCAGTATTTT. Protein product: CASSHFSTDTQYF.

V is TRBV7-9 and J is TRBJ2-2; perhaps D is TRBD1 or TRBD2 (6 bases each). Germline-derived CDR1 and CDR2 are SEHNR and FQNEAQ (reference sequence). The CDR3 runs 16 residues. Trimming cost V 3 bases and J 2 bases, with 13 bases left between them. CDR3 protein: CASSLGGSLNTGELFF. The CDR3 DNA sequence: TGTGCCAGCAGCTTGGGGGGCTCGCTTAACACCGGGGAGCTGTTTTTT.

This chain connects TRBV4-2 to TRBJ1-5, with D maybe TRBD1 (5 bases). Germline CDR1 and CDR2: LGHNA and YNFKEQ. V lost 0 bases, J lost 0 bases, and 9 bases lay in between. The length of the CDR3 is 16 residues. The CDR3 is CASSQEQGDSNQPQHF. DNA of the CDR3: TGTGCCAGCAGCCAAGAGCAGGGCGATAGCAATCAGCCCCAGCATTTT.

The chain carries TRBV5-6 and TRBJ2-1, with D hard to call. V was trimmed by 4 bases and J by 10 bases, leaving 15 bases between them. This CDR3 comprises 13 residues. Per germline, CDR1 SGHDT and CDR2 YYEEEE. The CDR3 reads CASSAPVGREQFF. Here the CDR3 DNA reads TGTGCCAGCAGCGCGCCGGTAGGAAGAGAGCAGTTCTTC.

This chain uses TRBV15 with TRBJ1-1; D possibly corresponds to TRBD1 (5 bases). The CDR3 runs to 15 residues. V was clipped by 1 base and J by 0 bases, with 9 bases between them. CDR1 and CDR2 from the germline V gene are LNHNV and YYDKDF (reference sequence). The CDR3 DNA reads as TGTGCCACCAGCAGAGGACAGACCATGAACACTGAAGCTTTCTTT. Translating it yields CATSRGQTMNTEAFF.

The CDR3 sequence: CASSPNRGMTGSSDTQYF. In DNA form, the CDR3 reads TGTGCCAGCAGCCCTAACCGGGGGATGACAGGTTCTTCAGATACGCAGTATTTT. The chain has TRBV11-3 and TRBJ2-3, with D perhaps being TRBD1 or TRBD2 (6 bases each). CDR1 is SGHNT, CDR2 YENEEA, per germline. The CDR3 contains 18 residues. With 5 bases removed from V and 4 bases from J, the gap between germline ends came to 25 bases. The full variable domain, completed using reference TRBV11-3 and TRBJ2-3, is EAGVVQSPRYKIIEKKQPVAFWCNPISGHNTLYWYLQNLGQGPELLIRYENEEAVDDSQLPKDRFSAERLKGVDSTLKIQPAELGDSAVYLCASSPNRGMTGSSDTQYFGPGTRLTVL.

The V and J genes are TRBV10-3 and TRBJ1-1; D might be TRBD1 (5 bases). CDR3 size: 13 residues. CDR1 and CDR2 (germline): ENHRY, SYGVKD. Between the trimmed V and J ends, which lost 2 bases and 5 bases, there was a span of 9 bases. CDR3 DNA sequence: TGTGCCATCAGTGAGATGGGGGGGACTGAAGCTTTCTTT. Translated: CAISEMGGTEAFF.

The CDR3 protein is CASSLDPPINSPLHF. The CDR3 DNA follows: TGTGCCAGCAGCTTGGACCCGCCGATCAATTCACCCCTCCACTTT. The genes are TRBV5-4 and TRBJ1-6; D is ambiguous. This CDR3 spans 15 amino acids. V gave up 0 bases and J gave up 7 bases, with 11 bases separating them. Germline CDR1 and CDR2: SGHNT and YYREEE (reference sequence). The full variable domain, in which reference TRBV5-4 and TRBJ1-6 provide the parts outside the CDR3, is ETGVTQSPTHLIKTRGQQVTLRCSSQSGHNTVSWYQQALGQGPQFIFQYYREEENGRGNFPPRFSGLQFPNYSSELNVNALELDDSALYLCASSLDPPINSPLHFGNGTRLTVT.

V usage is TRBV12-5 and J usage is TRBJ2-3; D gene unclear. V dropped 7 bases and J dropped 11 bases, with 13 bases sitting between them. The CDR3 is 11 amino acids. The germline V gene encodes CDR1 LGHNT and CDR2 FRNRAP. CDR3 protein: CASAPGLWQYF. The DNA for the CDR3 is TGTGCTAGTGCCCCTGGGCTGTGGCAGTATTTT.

This chain connects TRBV19 to TRBJ1-2; tentatively, D is TRBD1 (6 bases). CDR3 length: 13 amino acids. The V end was cut by 8 bases, the J end by 2 bases, with 12 bases between. Germline loops: CDR1 LNHDA, CDR2 SQIVND (reference sequence). The CDR3 bases are TGTGCCAGTCGAAAGCAGGGGAACTATGGCTACACCTTC. Amino acid sequence: CASRKQGNYGYTF.

This sequence joins TRBV7-9 and TRBJ1-1; the D is unclear. The CDR3 is 16 residues long. V dropped 6 bases and J dropped 2 bases, with 19 bases sitting between them. In germline, CDR1 is SEHNR, CDR2 FQNEAQ (reference sequence). CDR3 in DNA: TGTGCCAGCAGGGACCTAACATCTCAGGTTAACACTGAAGCTTTCTTT. Translated, it gives CASRDLTSQVNTEAFF.

This rearrangement joins TRBV6-5 to TRBJ2-7; 9 nucleotides match TRBD1. V trimming: 8 bases; J trimming: 3 bases; junction bases outside the gene matches: 5. This CDR3 spans 13 amino acids. The germline V gene encodes CDR1 MNHEY and CDR2 SVGAGI. CDR3 DNA: TGTGCCAGCGGATACAGGGGGCTCTACGAGCAGTACTTC. This gives the protein CASGYRGLYEQYF.

The rearrangement links TRBV9 to TRBJ2-7; TRBD2 matches 11 bases. The CDR3 extends over 15 amino acids. With 4 bases clipped from V and 4 bases from J, the junction kept 7 bases outside the gene matches. Germline CDR1 SGDLS, CDR2 YYNGEE. In DNA form, the CDR3 reads TGTGCCAGCAGCCCCTTTAGCGGGGGGGGGTACGAGCAGTACTTC. This gives the protein CASSPFSGGGYEQYF.

This clone was detected a few times. The chain couples TRBV10-3 to TRBJ1-5, with D unresolved. V was shortened by 0 bases and J by 1 base, with 4 bases between the two germline ends. The germline V gene encodes CDR1 ENHRY and CDR2 SYGVKD. The CDR3 is 14 amino acids. CDR3 amino acids: CAISESVSNQPQHF. CDR3 in DNA: TGTGCCATCAGTGAGTCGGTGAGCAATCAGCCCCAGCATTTT.